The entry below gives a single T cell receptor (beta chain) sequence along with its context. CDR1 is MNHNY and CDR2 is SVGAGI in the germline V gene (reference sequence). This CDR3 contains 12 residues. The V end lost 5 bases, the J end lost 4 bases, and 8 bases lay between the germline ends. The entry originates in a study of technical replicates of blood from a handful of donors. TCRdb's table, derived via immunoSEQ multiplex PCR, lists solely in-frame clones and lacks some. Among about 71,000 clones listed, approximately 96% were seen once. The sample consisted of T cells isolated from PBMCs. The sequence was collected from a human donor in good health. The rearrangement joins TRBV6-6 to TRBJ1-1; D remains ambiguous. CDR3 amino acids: CASSPGLTEAFF. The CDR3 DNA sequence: TGTGCCAGCAGTCCAGGCCTCACTGAAGCTTTCTTT.